The sequence of this TCR beta chain was determined in a study of PD-L1 blockade in urothelial cancer. Notes on the study in general: Pretreatment clonality of the blood TCR repertoire below the median was predictive of superior survival.

Concerning this clone itself: Its antigen is still unknown.

Germline V gene lookup returns CDR1 SGHRS and CDR2 YFSETQ. This CDR3 contains 14 residues. Trimming took 1 base from V and 5 from J, leaving 13 bases between them. Sequenced by immunoSEQ multiplex PCR; TCRdb stores in-frame clones only, minus some. The sample lists tens of thousands of clones, roughly four fifths occurring once. The material sequenced was PBMCs, taken around atezolizumab (anti-PD-L1) treatment. The sequence was obtained from a man between 65 and 85 years old with urothelial cancer. J is TRBJ2-7 and V is TRBV5-1, with a weak D call TRBD2 (6 bases). DNA of the CDR3: TGCGCCAGCAGCTTGAGGGACGGCGGGGACGAGCAGTACTTC. Amino acid sequence: CASSLRDGGDEQYF. The whole variable domain, filled in from reference TRBV5-1 and TRBJ2-7, reads KAGVTQTPRYLIKTRGQQVTLSCSPISGHRSVSWYQQTPGQGLQFLFEYFSETQRNKGNFPGRFSGRQFSNSRSEMNVSTLELGDSALYLCASSLRDGGDEQYFGPGTRLTVT.